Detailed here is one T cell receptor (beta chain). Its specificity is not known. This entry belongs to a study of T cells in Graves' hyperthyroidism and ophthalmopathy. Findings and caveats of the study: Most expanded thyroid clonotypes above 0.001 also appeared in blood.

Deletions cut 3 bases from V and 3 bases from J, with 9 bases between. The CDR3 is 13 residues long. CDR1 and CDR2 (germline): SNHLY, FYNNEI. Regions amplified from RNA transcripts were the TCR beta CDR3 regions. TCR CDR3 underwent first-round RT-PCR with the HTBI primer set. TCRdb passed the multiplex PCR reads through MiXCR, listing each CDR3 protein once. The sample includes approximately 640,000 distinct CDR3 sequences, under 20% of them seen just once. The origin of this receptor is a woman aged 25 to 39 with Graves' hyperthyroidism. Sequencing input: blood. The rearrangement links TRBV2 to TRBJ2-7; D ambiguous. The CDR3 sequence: CASSEEGRYEQYF. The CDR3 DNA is TGTGCCAGCAGTGAGGAAGGACGCTACGAGCAGTACTTC.